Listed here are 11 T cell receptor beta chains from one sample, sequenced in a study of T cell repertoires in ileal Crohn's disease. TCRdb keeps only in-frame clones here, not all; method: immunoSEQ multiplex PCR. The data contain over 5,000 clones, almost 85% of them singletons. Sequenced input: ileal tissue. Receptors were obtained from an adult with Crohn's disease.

The CDR3 coding sequence is TGTGCCAGCAGGGAGACAGGGGGCCAGAAGACCCAGTACTTC. Its protein product is CASRETGGQKTQYF. The V and J genes are TRBV2 and TRBJ2-5, with 10 bases fitting TRBD1. The CDR3 extends over 14 amino acids. The junction had 7 bases not matched to a gene; V was cut back by 6 bases and J by 6 bases. The V gene's germline CDR1 is SNHLY and CDR2 FYNNEI.

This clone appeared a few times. CDR3 bases: TGTGCCAGCACACTGGGGCGCTCAGATAATTCACCCCTCCACTTT. Its protein is CASTLGRSDNSPLHF. The genes are TRBV6-5 and TRBJ1-6; D may be TRBD1 (5 bases). From germline, CDR1 is MNHEY and CDR2 SVGAGI. The CDR3 runs to 15 residues. The V end lost 7 bases, the J end lost 5 bases, and 15 bases lay between the germline ends.

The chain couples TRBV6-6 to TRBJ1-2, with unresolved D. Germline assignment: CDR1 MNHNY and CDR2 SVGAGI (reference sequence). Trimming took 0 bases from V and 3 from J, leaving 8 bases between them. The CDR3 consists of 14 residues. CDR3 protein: CASSYSGRYYGYTF. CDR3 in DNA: TGTGCCAGCAGTTACTCGGGCAGGTACTATGGCTACACCTTC.

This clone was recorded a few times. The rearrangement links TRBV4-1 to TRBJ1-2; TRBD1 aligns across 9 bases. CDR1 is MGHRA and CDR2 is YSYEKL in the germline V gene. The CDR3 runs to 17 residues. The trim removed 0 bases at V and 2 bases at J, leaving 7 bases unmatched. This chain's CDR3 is CASSQDPYGTGNYGYTF. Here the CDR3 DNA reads TGCGCCAGCAGCCAAGATCCGTATGGGACAGGGAACTATGGCTACACCTTC.

CDR3 sequence: CASSVVGQGSSGELFF. The CDR3 DNA sequence: TGTGCCAGCAGCGTAGTGGGACAGGGGAGCTCCGGGGAGCTGTTTTTT. The chain has TRBV9 and TRBJ2-2; 10 positions match TRBD1. Germline loops: CDR1 SGDLS, CDR2 YYNGEE. The V gene end was trimmed by 0 bases and the J gene end by 6 bases; junction bases not matched to a gene: 5. The CDR3 is 16 amino acids.

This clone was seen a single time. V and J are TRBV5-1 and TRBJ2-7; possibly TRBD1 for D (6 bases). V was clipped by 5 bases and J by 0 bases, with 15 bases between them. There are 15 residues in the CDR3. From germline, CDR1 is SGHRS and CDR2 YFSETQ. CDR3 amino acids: CASRPAGANSYEQYF. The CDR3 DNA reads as TGCGCCAGCAGGCCCGCAGGGGCGAACTCCTACGAGCAGTACTTC.

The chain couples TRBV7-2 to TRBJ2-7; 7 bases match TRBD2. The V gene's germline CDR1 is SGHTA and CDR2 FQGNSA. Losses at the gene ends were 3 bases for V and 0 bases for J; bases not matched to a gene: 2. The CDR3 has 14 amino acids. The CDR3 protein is CASSFGGSSYEQYF. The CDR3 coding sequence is TGTGCCAGCAGCTTCGGCGGGAGCTCCTACGAGCAGTACTTC.

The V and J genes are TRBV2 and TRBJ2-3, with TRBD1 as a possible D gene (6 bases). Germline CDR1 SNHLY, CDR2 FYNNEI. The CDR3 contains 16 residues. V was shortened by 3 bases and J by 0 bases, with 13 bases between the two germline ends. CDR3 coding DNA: TGTGCCAGCAGTGACGTACAGGGAATTAGCACAGATACGCAGTATTTT. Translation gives CASSDVQGISTDTQYF.

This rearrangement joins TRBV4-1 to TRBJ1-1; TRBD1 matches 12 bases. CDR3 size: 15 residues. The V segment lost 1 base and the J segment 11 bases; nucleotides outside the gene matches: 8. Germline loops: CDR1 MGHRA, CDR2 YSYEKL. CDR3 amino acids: CASSQGDRGLEDAFF. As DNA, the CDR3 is TGCGCCAGCAGCCAAGGGGACAGGGGGCTAGAAGATGCTTTCTTT.

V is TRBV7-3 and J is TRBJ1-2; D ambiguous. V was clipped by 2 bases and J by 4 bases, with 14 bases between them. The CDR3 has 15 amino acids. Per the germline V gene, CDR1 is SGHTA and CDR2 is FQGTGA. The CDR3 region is CASSLGGPWVYGYTF. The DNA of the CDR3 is TGTGCCAGCAGCTTAGGAGGGCCTTGGGTCTATGGCTACACCTTC.

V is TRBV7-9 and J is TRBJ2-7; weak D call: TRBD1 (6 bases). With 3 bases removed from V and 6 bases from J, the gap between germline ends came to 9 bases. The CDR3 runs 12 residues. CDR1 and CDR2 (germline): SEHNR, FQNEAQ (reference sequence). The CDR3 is CASSLTGLEQYF. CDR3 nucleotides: TGTGCCAGCAGCTTGACAGGCCTCGAGCAGTACTTC. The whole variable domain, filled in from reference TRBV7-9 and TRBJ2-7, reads DTGVSQNPRHKITKRGQNVTFRCDPISEHNRLYWYRQTLGQGPEFLTYFQNEAQLEKSRLLSDRFSAERPKGSFSTLEIQRTEQGDSAMYLCASSLTGLEQYFGPGTRLTVT.